The source of this T cell receptor (beta chain) is a study of shared clonotypes between healthy human individuals. This clone was found once. This sample includes further DNA sequences coding for the same CDR3. Libraries were prepared by immunoSEQ multiplex PCR; TCRdb keeps only in-frame clonotypes and omits some of them. The sample contains millions of clones, about 95% of which appear only once. Naive CD8 cells were CD45RO-negative, positively selected for CCR7, excluding terminally differentiated effector memory CD45RA+ cells. The donors were adults (healthy and HIV-negative) with no recent acute infections or vaccinations. The CDR3 extends over 12 amino acids. Germline lookup yields CDR1 SEHNR and CDR2 FQNEAQ (reference sequence). With 5 bases removed from V and 2 bases from J, the gap between germline ends came to 6 bases.

The sample was naive CD8+ T cells sorted from blood. The J gene is TRBJ1-1, the V gene TRBV7-9; D is uncertain. The sequence came from a man in his late teens or twenties in good health. The CDR3 coding sequence is TGTGCCAGCAGCCTGGTAAACACTGAAGCTTTCTTT. Translating it yields CASSLVNTEAFF.